This T cell receptor (beta chain) was captured by sequencing in a study of cytomegalovirus exposure and HLA in healthy donors. In regard to this clone: The target antigen is unknown.

PCR employed 60 Vbeta and 13 Jbeta primers. Clones were read by immunoSEQ multiplex PCR, and TCRdb kept only the in-frame ones, dropping some. The sample has 250,000 to 300,000 clones, over 90% seen once. General study findings and limits: In vitro, a few CMV-associated chains proved specific for CMV antigens. TCR beta V- and J-gene trimming was later associated with a missense DCLRE1C variant.

Trimming shortened V by 5 bases and J by 13 bases, and 16 bases separated the two germline ends. CDR1 is SEHNR, CDR2 FQNEAQ, per germline (reference sequence). The CDR3 loop spans 12 amino acids. Nominally healthy donors provided the samples, though records likely missed some immune exposures. This clonotype was sampled from a girl between 2 and 10 years old in good health and CMV-seronegative. Sequencing was performed on PBMCs. The chain recombines TRBV7-9 with TRBJ2-3; weak D call: TRBD1 (6 bases). This CDR3 reads CASSPGFPGEYF. DNA for the CDR3: TGTGCCAGCAGCCCCGGGTTTCCAGGGGAGTATTTT.